This T cell receptor beta chain was recorded in a study of CD8 T cells in ankylosing spondylitis. In TCRdb, the 5' RACE reads were re-called with MiXCR into one record per CDR3 protein. This sample yields 250,000 to 300,000 distinct CDR3 sequences, of which around 18% are seen a single time; roughly 7.3% belongs to the top ten. Points from the study as a whole: Ankylosing spondylitis blood seemed to carry a telltale TCR beta motif made of eight or nine highly homologous variants. Researchers report that disease-linked clones proved CD8+ and relatively rare in peripheral blood. Prior work had noted some motif variants in reactive arthritis blood and synovial fluid. As reported, disease-linked clones showed significant enrichment in matched ankylosing spondylitis synovial fluid.

With respect to this clonotype: As yet, its antigen is unknown.

The V segment lost 0 bases and the J segment 4 bases; nucleotides outside the gene matches: 7. Germline V CDR1 and CDR2: SGDLS, YYNGEE. The length of the CDR3 is 16 residues. Sequencing was carried out using blood, either unsorted or a sorted T cell fraction (not recorded which). V is TRBV9 and J is TRBJ2-1, with 7 bases lining up with TRBD1. The TCR originated in a male donor with ankylosing spondylitis or in good health (not recorded which). The CDR3 nucleotides are TGTGCCAGCAGCGTAGTAGGGACAGAGTCTTACAATGAGCAGTTCTTC. This translates into CASSVVGTESYNEQFF.